One sample yielded the 10 T cell receptor beta chains listed below, sequenced in a study of cytomegalovirus exposure and HLA in healthy donors. 13 Jbeta primers and 60 Vbeta primers were used for the PCR. The repertoire was sequenced with immunoSEQ multiplex PCR; TCRdb's copy has only in-frame clones and lacks some. Of under 200,000 clones in the sample, approximately 86% are singletons; the top ten hold approximately 2%. Sample: PBMCs. These receptor sequences come from a young woman in good health and CMV-seronegative.

This sequence joins TRBV6-5 and TRBJ1-1; D not certain. The CDR3 covers 13 residues. Trimming took off 8 bases at V and 4 bases at J, with 14 bases between the two ends. CDR1 and CDR2 (germline): MNHEY, SVGAGI. The CDR3 DNA sequence: TGTGCCAGCCGGAAGTTGAGGGCCACTGAAGCTTTCTTT. Its protein product is CASRKLRATEAFF.

V and J are TRBV5-1 and TRBJ1-3; D unclear. Per the germline V gene, CDR1 is SGHRS and CDR2 is YFSETQ. The CDR3 totals 16 residues. V gave up 8 bases and J gave up 1 base, with 19 bases separating them. CDR3 loop: CASKDSGFLSGNTIYF. For the CDR3, the DNA is TGCGCCAGTAAGGACTCCGGATTTTTGTCTGGAAACACCATATATTTT. Combining the CDR3 with reference TRBV5-1 and TRBJ1-3 gives the whole variable domain KAGVTQTPRYLIKTRGQQVTLSCSPISGHRSVSWYQQTPGQGLQFLFEYFSETQRNKGNFPGRFSGRQFSNSRSEMNVSTLELGDSALYLCASKDSGFLSGNTIYFGEGSWLTVV.

The V and J genes are TRBV13 and TRBJ2-7; 10 nucleotides match TRBD1. V dropped 6 bases and J dropped 3; count of bases not matched to a gene: 8. Germline CDR1 PRHDT, CDR2 FYEKMQ (reference sequence). The CDR3 totals 15 residues. The chain's CDR3 is CASRSGTGESYEQYF. CDR3 sequence (DNA): TGTGCCAGCAGGAGCGGGACAGGGGAAAGCTACGAGCAGTACTTC.

V usage is TRBV6-1 and J usage is TRBJ2-7; 10 positions agree with TRBD2. CDR3 size: 14 residues. Germline values: CDR1 MNHNS, CDR2 SASEGT. Unmatched junction bases numbered 9, after V lost 8 bases and J lost 5 bases. The CDR3 DNA sequence: TGTGCCAGCCCCAGCGGGAGGGATGTCGACGAGCAGTACTTC. Amino acids: CASPSGRDVDEQYF.

This sequence joins TRBV28 and TRBJ1-2, with 8 positions matching TRBD1. The germline CDR1 and CDR2 sequences are MDHEN and SYDVKM. V was clipped by 6 bases and J by 2 bases; unmatched bases: 2. The CDR3 loop spans 13 amino acids. In DNA form, the CDR3 reads TGTGCCAGCAGACGGACAGGGAACTATGGCTACACCTTC. Encoded protein: CASRRTGNYGYTF.

In this sample, this clone turned up a few times. CDR3: CASSPRALGNQPQHF. CDR3 DNA sequence: TGTGCCAGCAGTCCCAGGGCTCTGGGCAATCAGCCCCAGCATTTT. V gene TRBV28 combines with J gene TRBJ1-5; D may be TRBD1 (5 bases). There are 15 residues in the CDR3. Germline V lookup: CDR1 MDHEN, CDR2 SYDVKM. V gave up 5 bases and J gave up 2 bases, with 13 bases separating them.

Regarding this clone: The junction shows a germline mismatch at one end, possibly a read error. The chain joins TRBV7-7 to TRBJ1-2; D is ambiguous. The CDR3 has 14 residues. The V gene's germline CDR1 is SSHAT and CDR2 FNYEAQ (reference sequence). In nucleotides, the CDR3 is TGTGCTAGCAGCTTAGCGTTACCAGATTATGGCTACACCTTC. This encodes CASSLALPDYGYTF. Full variable domain (missing parts from reference TRBV7-7 and TRBJ1-2): GAGVSQSPRYKVTKRGQDVTLRCDPISSHATLYWYQQALGQGPEFLTYFNYEAQPDKSGLPSDRFSAERPEGSISTLTIQRTEQRDSAMYRCASSLALPDYGYTFGSGTRLTVV.

The J gene is TRBJ1-1, the V gene TRBV5-4; possibly TRBD1 for D (5 bases). The CDR3 extends over 15 amino acids. Trimming shortened V by 0 bases and J by 0 bases, and 9 bases separated the two germline ends. CDR1 SGHNT and CDR2 YYREEE come from the germline V gene (reference sequence). CDR3 sequence: CASSLDDSMNTEAFF. The CDR3 DNA follows: TGTGCCAGCAGCTTGGATGACAGTATGAACACTGAAGCTTTCTTT. Full variable domain (missing parts from reference TRBV5-4 and TRBJ1-1): ETGVTQSPTHLIKTRGQQVTLRCSSQSGHNTVSWYQQALGQGPQFIFQYYREEENGRGNFPPRFSGLQFPNYSSELNVNALELDDSALYLCASSLDDSMNTEAFFGQGTRLTVV.

V gene TRBV4-1 combines with J gene TRBJ1-1; possibly TRBD1 for D (5 bases). V was trimmed by 4 bases and J by 1 base, leaving 7 bases between them. This CDR3 contains 13 residues. Germline CDR1 MGHRA, CDR2 YSYEKL. This CDR3 is CASSLTANTEAFF. CDR3 sequence (DNA): TGCGCCAGCAGCCTGACAGCGAACACTGAAGCTTTCTTT.

The rearrangement joins TRBV21-1 to TRBJ1-1; TRBD1, the D gene given by the table, was not confirmed from the DNA. TRBV21-1 is an annotated pseudogene. This CDR3 region has 20 residues. CDR3 DNA sequence: TGTGCCAGCGGCCGGCGGCGGACAGGGGGCGAAGTAGTGGTGGGAACTGAAGCTTTCTTT. Its translation is CASGRRRTGGEVVVGTEAFF.